This TCR beta chain was sequenced in a study of post-analysis software for immune sequencing data. cDNA libraries of TCR beta carried unique molecular identifiers. TCRdb called the PCR reads again in MiXCR, with one record for every CDR3 protein. The sample lists roughly 800,000 distinct CDR3 sequences; just over 45% were seen once. This clonotype was obtained from a girl aged 10 to 17 with multiple sclerosis. The specimen sequenced was blood.

This chain's CDR3 is CASSLGGFPHNEQFF. Written as DNA, the CDR3 is TGTGCCAGCAGCTTAGGGGGGTTCCCCCACAATGAGCAGTTCTTC. This chain joins TRBV7-2 and TRBJ2-1; perhaps D is TRBD1 or TRBD2 (5 bases each). Germline V lookup: CDR1 SGHTA, CDR2 FQGNSA. Deletions cut 1 base from V and 5 bases from J, with 12 bases between. CDR3 length equals 15 residues.